The 12 T cell receptor beta chains reported below all come from one sample, sequenced in a study of blood T cells in healthy people across ages. A J-beta primer mix and a sample-barcoded 5' primer were used in a second PCR of roughly 7 to 12 cycles. TCRdb used MiXCR to reprocess the 5' RACE reads, holding one entry per CDR3 protein. The sample has about 640,000 distinct CDR3 sequences, roughly 53% seen once. The specimen was blood. Receptors originate from a man in his 60s in good health.

The chain combines TRBV12-3 or TRBV12-4 with TRBJ2-5; D remains unclear. CDR3 length: 11 amino acids. Between the trimmed V and J ends, which lost 6 bases and 4 bases, there was a span of 6 bases. The DNA for the CDR3 is TGTGCCAGCAGAGTGGGAGAGACCCAGTACTTC. It is translated as CASRVGETQYF.

The genes are TRBV7-6 and TRBJ1-4; D is possibly TRBD1 (6 bases). The germline CDR1 and CDR2 sequences are SGHVS and FNYEAQ. Between the trimmed V and J ends, which lost 1 base and 10 bases, there was a span of 19 bases. This CDR3 is 16 amino acids long. CDR3 loop: CASSLGSWAGDGKLFF. The DNA for the CDR3 is TGTGCCAGCAGCTTAGGATCATGGGCAGGGGATGGAAAACTGTTTTTT.

The rearrangement uses TRBV10-2 and TRBJ2-1; 9 nucleotides align to TRBD2. CDR1 WSHSY and CDR2 SAAADI come from the germline V gene. The CDR3 has 14 amino acids. Unmatched junction bases numbered 7, after V lost 10 bases and J lost 3 bases. This CDR3 is CATTLAGDYNEQFF. CDR3 nucleotide sequence: TGCGCCACCACCTTAGCGGGGGACTACAATGAGCAGTTCTTC.

The genes are TRBV12-3 or TRBV12-4 and TRBJ1-1; D gene uncertain. Trimming removed 5 bases from V and 1 base from J, with 11 bases in between. This CDR3 spans 14 amino acids. CDR3 residues: CASSPGWPNTEAFF. The CDR3, as DNA: TGTGCCAGCAGTCCAGGATGGCCGAACACTGAAGCTTTCTTT.

The chain joins TRBV2 to TRBJ2-3; 7 nucleotides align to TRBD1. With V trimmed by 8 bases and J by 1 base, 12 bases remained unmatched. Germline loops: CDR1 SNHLY, CDR2 FYNNEI. CDR3 length: 16 amino acids. As DNA, the CDR3 is TGTGCCAGCCGTTGGACAGGAAGAAGTGGCACAGATACGCAGTATTTT. Translation gives CASRWTGRSGTDTQYF.

As for this clonotype: An end of the junction differs from the germline gene, which may be a read error. The gene calls are TRBV10-3 and TRBJ1-6, with 8 bases matching TRBD1. Germline V CDR1 and CDR2: ENHRY, SYGVKD. The CDR3 runs to 17 residues. This CDR3 reads CAIGRMSVTGDNSPPHF. The CDR3 coding sequence is TGTGCCATCGGCCGCATGTCTGTGACAGGGGACAATTCACCCCCCCACTTT.

This chain joins TRBV10-3 and TRBJ2-3; D not certain. Germline V gene sequence: CDR1 ENHRY, CDR2 SYGVKD. Trimming took 1 base from V and 1 from J, leaving 3 bases between them. CDR3 length equals 13 residues. In DNA, the CDR3 is TGTGCCATCAGTGAGTGGGGCACAGATACGCAGTATTTT. This codes for CAISEWGTDTQYF.

The chain combines TRBV14 with TRBJ1-1; tentatively, D is TRBD1 (5 bases). Trimming stripped 5 bases from V and 2 bases from J, with 15 bases between. CDR3 length equals 15 residues. Germline V gene sequence: CDR1 SGHDN, CDR2 FVKESK. The CDR3 here is CASSGPGGGNTEAFF. As DNA, the CDR3 is TGTGCCAGCAGCGGCCCCGGGGGGGGAAACACTGAAGCTTTCTTT.

This clonotype has only a few counts. The V gene is TRBV12-3 or TRBV12-4, the J gene TRBJ1-6; a weak D match, TRBD1 (5 bases). CDR3 size: 15 residues. Trimming shortened V by 2 bases and J by 8 bases, and 13 bases separated the two germline ends. The CDR3, as DNA: TGTGCCAGCAGTTTAAGGGGAACCGGGGATTCACCCCTCCACTTT. It specifies CASSLRGTGDSPLHF.

V and J are TRBV7-7 and TRBJ2-5, with TRBD2 identical over 11 bases. Trimming at V came to 3 bases and at J to 4 bases, leaving 7 bases not matched to a gene. Germline V CDR1 and CDR2: SSHAT, FNYEAQ (reference sequence). The length of the CDR3 is 16 residues. CDR3 residues: CASSFTSGGLGETQYF. The CDR3 region has the DNA TGTGCCAGCAGCTTCACTAGCGGGGGATTAGGAGAGACCCAGTACTTC.

The chain is built from TRBV3-1 and TRBJ2-3, with a tentative D call TRBD2 (6 bases). This CDR3 has 16 amino acids. V was cut by 1 base and J by 2 bases, with 13 bases left in between. Germline V lookup: CDR1 LGHDT, CDR2 YNNKEL (reference sequence). The CDR3 sequence is CASSQGADYSTDTQYF. The CDR3 coding sequence is TGTGCCAGCAGCCAAGGAGCGGACTACTCCACAGATACGCAGTATTTT.

V usage is TRBV12-3 or TRBV12-4 and J usage is TRBJ2-4, with 7 nucleotides matching TRBD2. The DNA end is more similar to TRBJ2-7, so the J call may be wrong. CDR3 size: 16 residues. The CDR3 nucleotides read TGTGCCAGCAGCTTTCATAGGACTAGTGAGGCTTACGAGCAGTACTTC. Its translation: CASSFHRTSEAYEQYF.